These 4 T cell receptor beta chains were sequenced from one sample in a study of T cell changes during pregnancy in multiple sclerosis. Libraries were prepared by immunoSEQ multiplex PCR; TCRdb keeps only in-frame clonotypes and omits some of them. There are 46,000 or so clones in the sample; 85% to 95% occur only once, and around 3.9% lies in the top ten. The sequences come from CD8+ T cells from peripheral blood mononuclear cells, collected after pregnancy. The receptors were gathered from a female donor with multiple sclerosis, enrolled in a pregnancy study.

The chain is built from TRBV7-9 and TRBJ1-1; 7 positions agree with TRBD1. Looked up from germline, CDR1 is SEHNR and CDR2 is FQNEAQ (reference sequence). This CDR3 has 15 amino acids. The junction had 7 bases not matched to a gene; V was cut back by 5 bases and J by 1 base. CDR3 DNA sequence: TGTGCCAGCAGCCCGACACAGGGGAAGAACACTGAAGCTTTCTTT. Protein product: CASSPTQGKNTEAFF.

The chain links TRBV4-3 to TRBJ1-6; no clear D. Germline CDR1 reads LGHNA; CDR2 reads YSLEER. CDR3 length: 15 residues. The V end lost 0 bases, the J end lost 7 bases, and 10 bases lay between the germline ends. The chain's CDR3 is CASSQDGDWNSPLHF. CDR3 bases: TGCGCCAGCAGCCAAGACGGGGATTGGAATTCACCCCTCCACTTT.

This sequence joins TRBV27 and TRBJ1-1; TRBD1 matches 7 bases. Germline V gene sequence: CDR1 MNHEY, CDR2 SMNVEV (reference sequence). The CDR3 totals 15 residues. V trimming: 7 bases; J trimming: 1 base; junction bases outside the gene matches: 9. The CDR3 protein is CASMRAGGRNTEAFF. DNA of the CDR3: TGTGCCAGCATGAGGGCAGGGGGTCGGAACACTGAAGCTTTCTTT.

This rearrangement joins TRBV14 to TRBJ2-7; TRBD1 matches 7 bases. CDR3 length: 12 amino acids. The trim removed 5 bases at V and 7 bases at J, leaving 5 bases unmatched. Per the germline V gene, CDR1 is SGHDN and CDR2 is FVKESK. In nucleotides, the CDR3 is TGTGCCAGCAGCGGGACAGATCTGGAGCAGTACTTC. Translating gives CASSGTDLEQYF. The entire variable domain, with the rest obtained from reference TRBV14 and TRBJ2-7, is as follows: EAGVTQFPSHSVIEKGQTVTLRCDPISGHDNLYWYRRVMGKEIKFLLHFVKESKQDESGMPNNRFLAERTGGTYSTLKVQPAELEDSGVYFCASSGTDLEQYFGPGTRLTVT.